This is a list of T cell receptor beta chains from one sample in a study of regulatory T cells in long-lasting Graves disease. TCRdb re-derived calls from the multiplex PCR reads in MiXCR, one entry per CDR3 protein. The table shows 350,000 to 450,000 distinct CDR3 sequences, with approximately 25% occurring only once. The source was peripheral blood mononuclear cells (PBMCs), collected when the disease was refractory, from a patient treated with antithyroid drugs. These receptors all stem from a woman between 35 and 50 years old with Graves disease. CDR3s include the opening cysteine and the closing phenylalanine or tryptophan. A D gene is named only where the DNA matches it firmly. Clone size is not always given. Where it is, it says once, few, many or a class for expanded clones.

V,D,size,J,CDR3,DNA
TRBV6-2/TRBV6-3,NA,NA,TRBJ2-7,CASSEGRDSFFYEQYF,TGTGCCAGCAGTGAAGGAAGGGACTCCTTCTTTTACGAGCAGTACTTC
TRBV5-1,TRBD2,NA,TRBJ2-4,CASSPGLAGSLAKNIQYF,TGCGCCAGCAGCCCCGGACTAGCGGGATCCCTAGCCAAAAACATTCAGTACTTC
TRBV29-1,TRBD2,once,TRBJ2-1,CSVEGLAGVRIYNEQFF,TGCAGCGTTGAAGGTCTAGCGGGCGTTCGAATTTACAATGAGCAGTTCTTC
TRBV14,TRBD1,NA,TRBJ1-1,CASSPRDRGLSEAFF,TGTGCCAGCAGCCCCCGGGACAGGGGACTCTCTGAAGCTTTCTTT
TRBV5-1,TRBD1,NA,TRBJ1-1,CASSFQGARNTEAFF,TGCGCCAGCAGCTTCCAGGGGGCGCGGAACACTGAAGCTTTCTTT
TRBV19,NA,NA,TRBJ1-5,CASRPDPGQNQPQHF,TGTGCCAGCCGACCCGACCCCGGACAGAATCAGCCCCAGCATTTT
TRBV28,TRBD2,many,TRBJ2-5,CASSCGSRDEYQETQYF,TGTGCCAGCAGTTGCGGGAGCAGGGATGAGTACCAAGAGACCCAGTACTTC
TRBV19,NA,NA,TRBJ1-2,CASSIAVWERSNGYTF,TGTGCCAGTAGTATTGCGGTTTGGGAAAGGTCTAATGGCTACACCTTC
TRBV6-5,TRBD1,many,TRBJ1-5,CASSYRGRGGGNQPQHF,TGTGCCAGCAGTTACCGGGGACGAGGGGGCGGCAATCAGCCCCAGCATTTT
TRBV2,TRBD1,few,TRBJ2-3,CAGETGTGGADTQYF,TGTGCCGGAGAGACCGGGACAGGGGGCGCGGATACGCAGTATTTT
TRBV24-1,NA,many,TRBJ1-2,CATSEAGYGYTF,TGTGCCACCAGTGAGGCGGGCTATGGCTACACCTTC
TRBV28,TRBD2,many,TRBJ2-1,CASSSGLADEQFF,TGTGCCAGCAGTTCGGGACTAGCCGATGAGCAGTTCTTC
TRBV20-1,TRBD2,few,TRBJ2-7,CSAASGSNEQYF,TGCAGTGCTGCTAGCGGGAGTAACGAGCAGTACTTC
TRBV10-3,NA,many,TRBJ1-1,CAISESTQGAPMNTEAFF,TGTGCCATCAGTGAGTCGACCCAGGGCGCACCTATGAACACTGAAGCTTTCTTT
TRBV28,NA,NA,TRBJ1-3,CASSLLTPDSGNTIYF,TGTGCCAGCAGTTTACTTACACCAGACTCTGGAAACACCATATATTTT
TRBV28,NA,few,TRBJ2-1,CASSLAFWSNEQFF,TGTGCCAGCAGTTTAGCTTTTTGGTCCAATGAGCAGTTCTTC
TRBV27,NA,many,TRBJ2-7,CASSSPITGYHEQYF,TGTGCCAGCAGTTCCCCGATAACAGGGTATCACGAGCAGTACTTC
TRBV20-1,NA,many,TRBJ2-1,CSASPNRGGNEQFF,TGCAGTGCTAGCCCCAACAGGGGAGGAAATGAGCAGTTCTTC
TRBV7-8,NA,many,TRBJ2-5,CASSPGLSQETQYF,TGTGCCAGCAGCCCCGGACTTTCTCAAGAGACCCAGTACTTC
TRBV12-3/TRBV12-4,TRBD2,many,TRBJ2-7,CASSPGLAGLSYEQYF,TGTGCCAGCAGCCCAGGACTAGCGGGTCTCTCCTACGAGCAGTACTTC
TRBV3-1,NA,many,TRBJ1-1,CASSQIGGTEAFF,TGTGCCAGCAGCCAAATTGGGGGGACTGAAGCTTTCTTT
TRBV5-1,NA,many,TRBJ2-7,CASSLGLVGGADEQYF,TGCGCCAGCAGCTTGGGTTTGGTCGGAGGCGCCGACGAGCAGTACTTC
TRBV27,NA,NA,TRBJ1-4,CASKIPGNEKLFF,TGTGCCAGCAAAATCCCTGGTAATGAAAAACTGTTTTTT
TRBV6-5,TRBD1,few,TRBJ1-2,CASSYTNRGYGYTF,TGTGCCAGCAGTTACACAAACAGGGGCTATGGCTACACCTTC
TRBV2,TRBD2,many,TRBJ2-2,CARGLAYMNTGELFF,TGTGCCAGGGGACTAGCGTATATGAACACCGGGGAGCTGTTTTTT
TRBV27,NA,few,TRBJ2-6,CASSGGRQLSGANVLTF,TGTGCCAGCAGTGGGGGGAGACAGCTCTCTGGGGCCAACGTCCTGACTTTC
TRBV28,NA,NA,TRBJ1-5,CASSKTGNQPQHF,TGTGCCAGCAGTAAGACAGGCAATCAGCCCCAGCATTTT
TRBV20-1,NA,NA,TRBJ2-5,CSAKTGRGETQYF,TGCAGTGCTAAAACAGGGAGGGGAGAGACCCAGTACTTC
TRBV13,TRBD2,NA,TRBJ2-3,CASSSGLAGGDTQYF,TGTGCCAGCAGCTCAGGACTAGCGGGAGGCGATACGCAGTATTTT
TRBV20-1,NA,many,TRBJ1-6,CSAREISRATSYNSPLHF,TGCAGTGCTAGAGAAATCTCCAGGGCCACCTCCTATAATTCACCCCTCCACTTT
TRBV15,TRBD1,NA,TRBJ1-5,CATSRDGQGVAGNQPQHF,TGTGCCACCAGCAGAGATGGGCAGGGGGTTGCGGGCAATCAGCCCCAGCATTTT
TRBV7-2,NA,NA,TRBJ1-1,CASSLLGVRTEAFF,TGTGCCAGCAGCTTACTGGGAGTGAGGACTGAAGCTTTCTTT
TRBV3-1,NA,many,TRBJ2-3,CASSQEGTHLTDTQYF,TGTGCCAGCAGCCAAGAGGGGACACACCTCACAGATACGCAGTATTTT
TRBV5-1,TRBD2,NA,TRBJ2-7,CASSPLAGNYEQYF,TGCGCCAGCAGCCCTCTAGCGGGCAACTACGAGCAGTACTTC
TRBV29-1,NA,many,TRBJ1-2,CSVVTGDTYGYTF,TGCAGCGTTGTTACGGGGGATACCTATGGCTACACCTTC
TRBV20-1,NA,few,TRBJ2-5,CSASPSKETQYF,TGCAGTGCTAGCCCCTCCAAAGAGACCCAGTACTTC
TRBV2,NA,NA,TRBJ2-4,CASSLADNIQYF,TGTGCCAGCAGTCTCGCCGACAACATTCAGTACTTC
TRBV27,TRBD2,many,TRBJ2-7,CASSSDRLSGRASEQYF,TGTGCCAGCAGTTCCGACCGCCTTAGCGGGAGGGCCTCCGAGCAGTACTTC
TRBV20-1,NA,many,TRBJ1-1,CSARIGQTLNTEAFF,TGCAGTGCTCGAATAGGACAGACCCTAAACACTGAAGCTTTCTTT
TRBV7-9,TRBD1,NA,TRBJ2-5,CASTGTGVETQYF,TGTGCCAGCACCGGGACAGGGGTAGAGACCCAGTACTTC
TRBV5-4,TRBD2,NA,TRBJ2-5,CASSGGGGLAGRTQYF,TGTGCCAGCAGCGGAGGTGGGGGACTAGCGGGTAGGACCCAGTACTTC
TRBV20-1,NA,NA,TRBJ1-2,CSASGRKGYGYTF,TGCAGTGCTAGTGGGAGGAAAGGATATGGCTACACCTTC
TRBV29-1,NA,NA,TRBJ2-7,CSVPGPLNGQYF,TGCAGCGTTCCCGGACCCCTTAATGGGCAGTACTTC
TRBV19,NA,NA,TRBJ1-5,CASSQPPGDNQPQHF,TGTGCCAGTAGTCAGCCGCCAGGAGACAATCAGCCCCAGCATTTT
TRBV28,NA,many,TRBJ2-5,CASSLAGGPGETQYF,TGTGCCAGCAGCTTAGCCGGTGGTCCAGGAGAGACCCAGTACTTC
TRBV29-1,TRBD2,many,TRBJ2-5,CSVGRLAEPQETQYF,TGCAGCGTTGGACGACTAGCGGAGCCTCAAGAGACCCAGTACTTC
TRBV28,TRBD1,many,TRBJ1-1,CASSRQGRFTEAFF,TGTGCCAGCAGTCGACAGGGACGATTCACTGAAGCTTTCTTT
TRBV28,NA,many,TRBJ2-2,CASINQPTASAGELFF,TGTGCCAGCATTAATCAGCCGACAGCCTCGGCCGGGGAGCTGTTTTTT
TRBV19,TRBD1,once,TRBJ1-1,CASSPSDRRTEAFF,TGTGCCAGTAGTCCCTCGGACAGGCGGACTGAAGCTTTCTTT
TRBV6-5,NA,many,TRBJ1-5,CASSYFTTNQPQHF,TGTGCCAGCAGTTACTTTACCACGAACCAGCCCCAGCATTTT